The source of this TCR beta chain is a study of beta chain features in type 1 diabetes. This clone has a count of ten or more. The antigen remains unidentified. Study-level findings and limits: Type 1 diabetes patients showed a moderate but significant shortening of TCRB CDR3s in all four CD4+ subsets. Possibly, sequencing cDNA over-represented cells that had high TCR expression levels. Lower insertion and higher deletion counts appeared at VDJ junctions in type 1 diabetes patients.

The authors reverse transcribed all of the isolated RNA, so sequencing captured expressed TCRB transcripts. Assay used: immunoSEQ multiplex PCR; TCRdb lists only in-frame clones, some missing. This sample has fewer than 400,000 clones; 7% to 10% occur once, and the top ten carry approximately 1%. This CDR3 comprises 15 residues. V was trimmed by 2 bases and J by 3 bases, leaving 13 bases between them. Germline values: CDR1 LNHDA, CDR2 SQIVND (reference sequence). J is TRBJ1-2 and V is TRBV19; no definite D call. The source of this sequence is a young man with type 1 diabetes. The sequencing input was central memory CD4+ T cells from blood. The DNA of the CDR3 is TGTGCCAGTAGTATAACGGAGGACCAATACTATGGCTACACCTTC. Translating gives CASSITEDQYYGYTF.